These T cell receptor beta chains were read from a single sample in a study of cytomegalovirus exposure and HLA in healthy donors. Clones were read by immunoSEQ multiplex PCR, and TCRdb kept only the in-frame ones, dropping some. Of about 69,000 clones in the sample, roughly three quarters were seen once. The sequencing sample was made of PBMCs. These receptors were collected from a man in his late teens or twenties in good health and CMV-seronegative. The CDR3 runs from the conserved cysteine through the conserved F or W. A D gene is named only where the DNA matches it firmly. Where a row states a size, it is once, few, many or the class of an expanded clone; other rows omit it.

V: TRBV5-1
size: .
D: .
J: TRBJ2-6
CDR3: CASSRGTSGANVLTF
DNA: TGCGCCAGCAGCCGCGGGACCTCTGGGGCCAACGTCCTGACTTTC

V: TRBV19
size: once
D: TRBD2
J: TRBJ2-3
CDR3: CASSIEKRGGSTQYF
DNA: TGTGCCAGTAGTATTGAAAAGCGGGGGGGCTCTACGCAGTATTTT

V: TRBV5-6
size: .
D: .
J: TRBJ2-1
CDR3: CASSLLYRTTYNEQFF
DNA: TGTGCCAGCAGCTTGCTGTACAGGACCACCTACAATGAGCAGTTCTTC

V: TRBV5-1
size: few
D: .
J: TRBJ1-5
CDR3: CASSLEAGGNQPQHF
DNA: TGCGCCAGCAGCTTGGAGGCAGGGGGCAATCAGCCCCAGCATTTT

V: TRBV5-1
size: .
D: TRBD2
J: TRBJ2-2
CDR3: CASSKTSGGENTGELFF
DNA: TGCGCCAGCAGTAAGACTAGCGGGGGGGAGAACACCGGGGAGCTGTTTTTT

V: TRBV4-3
size: .
D: TRBD2
J: TRBJ2-5
CDR3: CASSQAHERGLQETQYF
DNA: TGCGCCAGCAGCCAAGCTCACGAGCGGGGGCTCCAAGAGACCCAGTACTTC

V: TRBV28
size: .
D: .
J: TRBJ2-1
CDR3: CASSLAGNSYNEQFF
DNA: TGTGCCAGCAGTTTGGCGGGGAACTCCTACAATGAGCAGTTCTTC

V: TRBV5-1
size: .
D: TRBD1
J: TRBJ2-1
CDR3: CASSRDRVGEQFF
DNA: TGCGCCAGCAGCCGGGACAGGGTTGGTGAGCAGTTCTTC

V: TRBV9
size: few
D: .
J: TRBJ2-7
CDR3: CASSVGPGELAYEQYF
DNA: TGTGCCAGCAGCGTAGGTCCAGGGGAGTTGGCCTACGAGCAGTACTTC

V: TRBV10-3
size: .
D: .
J: TRBJ2-7
CDR3: CAISGGLSYEQYF
DNA: TGTGCCATCAGTGGGGGACTCTCCTACGAGCAGTACTTC

V: TRBV6-5
size: .
D: .
J: TRBJ1-2
CDR3: CASRKDGILYGYTF
DNA: TGTGCCAGCAGGAAAGACGGGATTCTTTATGGCTACACCTTC

V: TRBV4-3
size: .
D: .
J: TRBJ1-2
CDR3: CASSRSGESGYTF
DNA: TGCGCCAGCAGCCGTTCAGGGGAAAGTGGCTACACCTTC

V: TRBV2
size: few
D: .
J: TRBJ1-3
CDR3: CASSDRIQGNTIYF
DNA: TGTGCCAGCAGTGACCGGATACAGGGAAACACCATATATTTT

V: TRBV6-5
size: .
D: TRBD1
J: TRBJ1-2
CDR3: CASSPAGTGAGGYTF
DNA: TGTGCCAGCAGTCCCGCCGGGACAGGGGCAGGGGGCTACACCTTC

V: TRBV18
size: once
D: .
J: TRBJ1-2
CDR3: CASSPRPGGGALYDGYTF
DNA: TGTGCCAGCTCACCCCGACCGGGGGGAGGGGCCCTATACGATGGCTACACCTTC

V: TRBV11-2
size: .
D: .
J: TRBJ1-2
CDR3: CASSPSLYGYTF
DNA: TGTGCCAGCAGCCCCTCCCTCTATGGCTACACCTTC

V: TRBV6-4
size: few
D: TRBD1
J: TRBJ1-2
CDR3: CASTIRDRGFGYTF
DNA: TGTGCCAGCACTATTAGGGACAGGGGGTTTGGCTACACCTTC

V: TRBV27
size: .
D: .
J: TRBJ1-2
CDR3: CASRGGRSNYGYTF
DNA: TGTGCCAGCAGGGGGGGAAGGTCGAACTATGGCTACACCTTC

V: TRBV7-6
size: .
D: TRBD1
J: TRBJ2-5
CDR3: CASSKPGTEETQYF
DNA: TGTGCCAGCAGCAAACCCGGGACAGAAGAGACCCAGTACTTC

V: TRBV5-1
size: .
D: TRBD1
J: TRBJ2-3
CDR3: CASATGTGTDTQYF
DNA: TGCGCCAGCGCGACCGGGACAGGGACAGATACGCAGTATTTT

V: TRBV7-2
size: few
D: TRBD1
J: TRBJ1-3
CDR3: CASSLAGQGTGNTIYF
DNA: TGTGCCAGCAGCTTAGCGGGACAGGGGACTGGAAACACCATATATTTT

V: TRBV28
size: .
D: .
J: TRBJ1-3
CDR3: CASSHSYGQYSGNTIYF
DNA: TGTGCCAGCAGCCATTCATACGGACAGTACTCTGGAAACACCATATATTTT

V: TRBV10-3
size: .
D: TRBD1
J: TRBJ1-4
CDR3: CAISERGQNEKLFF
DNA: TGTGCCATCAGTGAGAGGGGGCAAAATGAAAAACTGTTTTTT

V: TRBV28
size: few
D: .
J: TRBJ1-5
CDR3: CASSFLHRGAQHF
DNA: TGTGCCAGCAGTTTTCTGCACCGCGGGGCCCAGCATTTT

V: TRBV12-2
size: .
D: .
J: TRBJ1-6
CDR3: CASRPGQGRSPLHF
DNA: TGTGCAAGTCGTCCGGGACAGGGACGCTCACCCCTCCACTTT

V: TRBV11-3
size: .
D: .
J: TRBJ1-3
CDR3: CASSHGQQGNTIYF
DNA: TGTGCCAGCAGCCACGGACAGCAAGGAAACACCATATATTTT

V: TRBV2
size: .
D: TRBD1
J: TRBJ1-5
CDR3: CASSYRGPGNQPQHF
DNA: TGTGCCAGCAGCTACAGGGGGCCTGGCAATCAGCCCCAGCATTTT

V: TRBV27
size: .
D: TRBD1
J: TRBJ1-6
CDR3: CASSLFRTGGLKNSPLHF
DNA: TGTGCCAGCAGTTTATTCCGGACAGGGGGCCTGAAAAATTCACCCCTCCACTTT